Described below is a single T cell receptor beta chain sequence and its context. Authors' data handling: Estimation of nucleated cell counts relied on the amplification of reference gene primers. The assay was immunoSEQ multiplex PCR, and TCRdb's table has in-frame clones only and misses some. V and J calls plus clone size are reproduced from that table; the DNA served to infer D and trimming. The sample includes approximately 200,000 clones, roughly 90% of them seen just once. The sample originates from a study of blood T cell repertoires in COVID-19. Study context: The origin of the acute and convalescent COVID-19 samples was the United States, Italy and Spain. T cells, B-cell-depleted T cells, or PBMCs supplied cDNA or gDNA.

The source of this sequence is a woman in her forties or fifties with acute or convalescent COVID-19. Sequencing was done on a sample of peripheral blood.

Written as DNA, the CDR3 is TGTGCCAGCAATGGGGGGTACAATGAGCAGTTCTTC. It is translated as CASNGGYNEQFF. The chain links TRBV12-3 or TRBV12-4 to TRBJ2-1; D is perhaps TRBD2 (6 bases). This CDR3 spans 12 amino acids. V lost 7 bases, J lost 4 bases, and 8 bases lay in between.